This T cell receptor (beta chain) was captured by sequencing in a study of beta chain features in type 1 diabetes. General study results and limits: Lower insertion and higher deletion counts appeared at VDJ junctions in type 1 diabetes patients.

Germline V gene data show CDR1 as SGHVS and CDR2 as FQNEAQ. CDR3 length: 14 residues. Trimming pared 4 bases from V and 3 bases from J, leaving 10 bases between. This clone was seen a handful of times. The antigen is unknown. Reverse transcribing all isolated RNA meant expressed TCRB transcripts were sequenced. Data came from immunoSEQ multiplex PCR; TCRdb stores just in-frame clones and leaves some out. The profile shows about 900,000 clones, about a sixth of them singletons. Sample: naive CD4+ T cells from blood. This clonotype was obtained from a woman younger than 35 in good health. The chain recombines TRBV7-8 with TRBJ2-1; D call uncertain. CDR3 region: CASSSYNNYNEQFF. The CDR3 DNA reads as TGTGCCAGCAGCTCATACAATAACTACAATGAGCAGTTCTTC.